Below, 14 T cell receptor beta chains from the same sample are listed, as sequenced in a study of T cell repertoires in cytomegalovirus infection. TCRdb itself ran the reads through MiXCR, one entry per CDR3 protein. Among approximately 190,000 distinct CDR3 sequences, roughly 30% were seen once, and the ten largest hold roughly 32%. Specimen: PBMCs. Receptor source: a human donor in good health (CMV status not recorded). Some clones in this sample may be carry-over from other donors' samples.

The CDR3 loop is CASSYSYGEVETQYF. In nucleotides, the CDR3 is TGTGCCAGCAGTTACTCGTATGGGGAGGTCGAGACCCAGTACTTC. The chain combines TRBV6-6 with TRBJ2-5; a possible D gene is TRBD2 (6 bases). Germline V gene data show CDR1 as MNHNY and CDR2 as SVGAGI (reference sequence). The length of the CDR3 is 15 residues. The V and J ends lost 0 bases and 5 bases respectively, with 13 bases between them.

This clonotype was recorded many times. The chain is built from TRBV7-2 and TRBJ2-3; TRBD2 matches at 11 bases. Looked up from germline, CDR1 is SGHTA and CDR2 is FQGNSA. After removal of 5 bases from V and 5 bases from J, the junction contained 6 bases not matched to a gene. The CDR3 covers 15 residues. The CDR3: CASSLTSGALDTQYF. The DNA of the CDR3 is TGTGCCAGCAGCCTGACTAGCGGGGCCCTAGATACGCAGTATTTT.

This clonotype has a handful of counts. V usage is TRBV24-1 and J usage is TRBJ2-1; maybe TRBD1 (5 bases). This CDR3 contains 15 residues. V gave up 4 bases and J gave up 4 bases, with 13 bases separating them. CDR1 KGHDR and CDR2 SFDVKD come from the germline V gene. The CDR3 DNA reads as TGTGCCACCAGTGACGCTACCGACAGTTACAATGAGCAGTTCTTC. Translation: CATSDATDSYNEQFF.

J is TRBJ1-2 and V is TRBV28, with D unresolved. V was cut by 5 bases and J by 6 bases, with 10 bases left in between. Per the germline V gene, CDR1 is MDHEN and CDR2 is SYDVKM. This CDR3 is built from 12 residues. CDR3 coding DNA: TGTGCCAGCAGTCCACCCCGTGATGGCTACACCTTC. As protein: CASSPPRDGYTF.

This rearrangement joins TRBV5-4 to TRBJ1-1, with D perhaps TRBD1 (5 bases). This CDR3 is built from 14 residues. Germline CDR1 is SGHNT and CDR2 is YYREEE (reference sequence). V lost 5 bases and J lost 5, with 16 bases in between. CDR3 loop: CASSTGSRRTEAFF. The CDR3 bases are TGTGCCAGCAGTACAGGATCACGGCGGACTGAAGCTTTCTTT.

This clonotype was counted between two and nine times. The chain carries TRBV6-6 and TRBJ2-1; perhaps TRBD2 as D (6 bases). This CDR3 contains 16 residues. The V end was cut by 0 bases, the J end by 8 bases, with 17 bases between. Looked up from germline, CDR1 is MNHNY and CDR2 is SVGAGI (reference sequence). CDR3 loop: CASSYSGVAEDHEQFF. CDR3 nucleotides: TGTGCCAGCAGTTACTCCGGGGTAGCGGAAGACCATGAGCAGTTCTTC.

The sample holds a few counts of this clonotype. The chain uses TRBV2 and TRBJ2-3; 15 nucleotides agree with TRBD2. The junction had 5 bases not matched to a gene; V was cut back by 5 bases and J by 5 bases. Germline V lookup: CDR1 SNHLY, CDR2 FYNNEI. The CDR3 is made up of 16 amino acids. The CDR3 loop reads CASSRTSGGVKDTQYF. For the CDR3, the DNA is TGTGCCAGCAGTCGGACTAGCGGGGGGGTGAAAGATACGCAGTATTTT.

The chain uses TRBV14 and TRBJ2-7; 8 bases line up with TRBD1. CDR3 length: 15 residues. J lost 4 bases, V lost 4 bases, and 9 bases had no gene match. Germline assignment: CDR1 SGHDN and CDR2 FVKESK. For the CDR3, the DNA is TGTGCCAGCAGCCGCGGACAGGGTGACCTTTACGAGCAGTACTTC. The encoded protein is CASSRGQGDLYEQYF.

V is TRBV2 and J is TRBJ2-5, with D perhaps matching TRBD1 (6 bases). The CDR3 has 14 amino acids. V lost 5 bases to trimming and J lost 2 bases, with 12 bases between them. Germline V gene sequence: CDR1 SNHLY, CDR2 FYNNEI. The CDR3 sequence is CASSMGALQETQYF. CDR3 in DNA: TGTGCCAGCAGTATGGGGGCCCTTCAAGAGACCCAGTACTTC.

The V and J genes are TRBV30 and TRBJ2-1, with no clear D. V was trimmed by 3 bases and J by 7 bases, leaving 10 bases between them. Germline V gene lookup returns CDR1 GTSNPN and CDR2 SVGIG (reference sequence). The CDR3 covers 12 residues. CDR3 sequence reads: CAWSPKRNEQFF. The CDR3 nucleotides are TGTGCCTGGAGCCCAAAGCGAAATGAGCAGTTCTTC.

V is TRBV2 and J is TRBJ1-4; perhaps TRBD1 as D (6 bases). CDR1 and CDR2 (germline): SNHLY, FYNNEI. The CDR3 spans 13 residues. The V gene lost 10 bases and the J gene lost 8 bases, with 17 bases spanning the gap. In DNA, the CDR3 is TGTGCCACCACGGACAGACTCGGAGAAAAACTGTTTTTT. Protein: CATTDRLGEKLFF.

The chain links TRBV19 to TRBJ1-5; no definite D call. Trimming stripped 4 bases from V and 6 bases from J, with 10 bases between. Germline CDR1 and CDR2: LNHDA and SQIVND (reference sequence). The CDR3 loop spans 13 amino acids. The CDR3 region has the DNA TGTGCCAGTAGTAGTACGGGCACTCAGCCCCAGCATTTT. Protein product: CASSSTGTQPQHF.

The V and J genes are TRBV7-8 and TRBJ2-1; D may be TRBD1 (6 bases). V dropped 5 bases and J dropped 4 bases, with 12 bases sitting between them. CDR1 SGHVS and CDR2 FQNEAQ come from the germline V gene. This CDR3 is 14 amino acids long. The CDR3 sequence is CASSRDKYYNEQFF. CDR3 DNA: TGTGCCAGCAGCCGGGACAAGTATTACAATGAGCAGTTCTTC. The full variable domain, completed using reference TRBV7-8 and TRBJ2-1, is GAGVSQSPRYKVAKRGQDVALRCDPISGHVSLFWYQQALGQGPEFLTYFQNEAQLDKSGLPSDRFFAERPEGSVSTLKIQRTQQEDSAVYLCASSRDKYYNEQFFGPGTRLTVL.

V is TRBV15 and J is TRBJ1-1; weak D call: TRBD1 (6 bases). Germline lookup yields CDR1 LNHNV and CDR2 YYDKDF (reference sequence). Deletions cut 6 bases from V and 5 bases from J, with 22 bases between. The CDR3 runs to 16 residues. The CDR3 DNA follows: TGTGCCACCAGGTATGAACAGGGTTGGAATTTTACTGAAGCTTTCTTT. It specifies CATRYEQGWNFTEAFF.